Reported below is one TCR beta chain. Its cognate antigen is unknown. The record originates from a study of cytomegalovirus exposure and HLA in healthy donors. Findings and caveats of the study: Cytomegalovirus status was reportedly diagnosed by the classifier with high specificity and sensitivity.

Amplification used 60 Vbeta primers and 13 Jbeta primers. Repertoires were generated with immunoSEQ multiplex PCR, while TCRdb's copy carries only in-frame clones and drops some. The sample comprises 90,000 to 140,000 clones, over 70% of which are singletons, and roughly 2.1% rests with the top ten. Trimming took 0 bases from V and 7 from J; bases not matched to a gene: 5. This CDR3 contains 14 residues. Germline V gives CDR1 SGHRS, CDR2 YFSETQ. The source material was PBMCs. The sequence was collected from a man in his thirties or forties in good health and CMV-seronegative. The chain joins TRBV5-1 to TRBJ1-1, with 8 bases aligning to TRBD1. Here the CDR3 DNA reads TGCGCCAGCAGCTTGGAACCAGGGACAGGTGAAGCTTTCTTT. This translates into CASSLEPGTGEAFF.